These 15 T cell receptor beta chains were sequenced from one sample in a study of T-cell reconstitution after alpha-beta-depleted transplantation in children. It was with unique molecular identifiers that the TCRbeta library was prepared. A single record per CDR3 protein comes from TCRdb applying MiXCR to the PCR reads. The repertoire includes over 120,000 distinct CDR3 sequences, roughly 8.8% of them detected once, and 15% to 20% sits in the top ten. The source was PBMCs, mostly from graft donor cells, collected 180 days after TCRalphabeta/CD19-depleted stem cell transplant. These receptors were taken from a female patient aged 2 to 10 who had a stem cell transplant for congenital amegakaryocytic thrombocytopenia, so the T cells may come from the graft donor.

This clonotype was picked up a small number of times. The DNA of the CDR3 is TGCGCCAGCAGCTTGGTGGGCCCCCATCACGGCGAGCAGTACTTC. It encodes CASSLVGPHHGEQYF. V usage is TRBV5-1 and J usage is TRBJ2-7; D is ambiguous. With 0 bases removed from V and 6 bases from J, the gap between germline ends came to 16 bases. CDR1 SGHRS and CDR2 YFSETQ come from the germline V gene. This CDR3 comprises 15 residues. The full variable domain, completed using reference TRBV5-1 and TRBJ2-7, is KAGVTQTPRYLIKTRGQQVTLSCSPISGHRSVSWYQQTPGQGLQFLFEYFSETQRNKGNFPGRFSGRQFSNSRSEMNVSTLELGDSALYLCASSLVGPHHGEQYFGPGTRLTVT.

About this clonotype itself: This may be a read error, as it is one base from a much larger clone. The chain is built from TRBV5-5 and TRBJ2-3, with no clear D. Trimming took 0 bases from V and 5 from J, leaving 10 bases between them. From germline, CDR1 is SGHKS and CDR2 YYEKEE (reference sequence). The CDR3 consists of 14 residues. CDR3 coding DNA: TGTGCCAGCAGCTTGGACCCGGTCTTAGATACGCAGTATTTT. It encodes CASSLDPVLDTQYF.

The V gene is TRBV20-1, the J gene TRBJ1-2, with TRBD1 as a possible D gene (5 bases). V shed 3 bases and J shed 3 bases, with 11 bases lying between them. The CDR3 consists of 13 residues. From germline, CDR1 is DFQATT and CDR2 SNEGSKA (reference sequence). CDR3 sequence: CSARVREHYGYTF. The CDR3 nucleotides read TGCAGTGCTAGGGTCAGGGAGCACTATGGCTACACCTTC.

In its sample, this clonotype ranks as medium-sized (0.01 to 0.1%). The chain joins TRBV3-1 to TRBJ2-5; D gene uncertain. CDR1 and CDR2 from the germline V gene are LGHDT and YNNKEL (reference sequence). Trimming took off 0 bases at V and 7 bases at J, with 0 bases between the two ends. The CDR3 has 10 amino acids. CDR3 sequence: CASSQETQYF. Here the CDR3 DNA reads TGTGCCAGCAGCCAAGAGACCCAGTACTTC.

The sample holds a few counts of this clonotype. This sequence joins TRBV3-1 and TRBJ2-7; tentatively, D is TRBD2 (7 bases). Trimming left V 4 bases short and J 0 bases short, with 16 bases between. This CDR3 comprises 16 residues. Germline CDR1 is LGHDT and CDR2 is YNNKEL (reference sequence). As DNA, the CDR3 is TGTGCCAGCAGCCCCACCTCGGGGGGCCGCTCCTACGAGCAGTACTTC. It codes for CASSPTSGGRSYEQYF.

There are many counts of this clonotype. This chain links TRBV28 with TRBJ1-1, with D hard to call. CDR3 size: 12 residues. Germline CDR1 is MDHEN and CDR2 is SYDVKM. The ends were cut back, 5 bases at V and 6 bases at J, with 10 bases in the middle. CDR3 DNA: TGTGCCAGCAGTAGCGGATCGGCTGAAGCTTTCTTT. Its protein product is CASSSGSAEAFF.

This clonotype was detected many times. V and J are TRBV25-1 and TRBJ2-7; D gene uncertain. CDR1 MGHDK and CDR2 SYGVNS come from the germline V gene. The V and J ends lost 8 bases and 2 bases respectively, with 13 bases between them. The CDR3 has 13 amino acids. The CDR3 region is CASESGRTYEQYF. DNA for the CDR3: TGTGCCAGCGAAAGTGGGCGAACCTACGAGCAGTACTTC.

This clonotype was picked up many times. The CDR3 region is CASSLGEGLDRTDTQYF. CDR3 coding DNA: TGCGCCAGCAGCTTGGGGGAGGGACTAGATAGAACAGATACGCAGTATTTT. The V and J genes are TRBV5-1 and TRBJ2-3, with 8 bases matching TRBD2. The J segment lost 3 bases and the V segment lost 0 bases, leaving 9 bases of the junction unmatched. From germline, CDR1 is SGHRS and CDR2 YFSETQ. CDR3 size: 17 residues. Filled out from reference TRBV5-1 and TRBJ2-3, the complete variable domain reads KAGVTQTPRYLIKTRGQQVTLSCSPISGHRSVSWYQQTPGQGLQFLFEYFSETQRNKGNFPGRFSGRQFSNSRSEMNVSTLELGDSALYLCASSLGEGLDRTDTQYFGPGTRLTVL.

This chain uses TRBV4-1 with TRBJ1-2; the match to TRBD1 covers 10 bases. V lost 4 bases and J lost 6; bases outside the gene matches: 8. The CDR3 consists of 15 residues. The germline gives CDR1 MGHRA, CDR2 YSYEKL. This CDR3 is CASSPLSGTGDGYTF. DNA of the CDR3: TGCGCCAGCAGCCCACTGTCCGGGACAGGGGATGGCTACACCTTC.

This clonotype has a single count. This may arise from a read error, as a much more abundant clone is one base away. This chain joins TRBV5-1 and TRBJ1-2; D not certain. Germline V gene data show CDR1 as SGHRS and CDR2 as YFSETQ. V shed 3 bases and J shed 7 bases, with 13 bases lying between them. The CDR3 is 13 amino acids. The CDR3 is CASSSDSGGGYTF. In DNA, the CDR3 is TGCGCCAGCAGCTCGGATTCAGGCGGTGGCTACACCTTC.

This clonotype was detected many times. The chain couples TRBV18 to TRBJ2-5, with a tentative D call TRBD2 (6 bases). Trimming pared 6 bases from V and 4 bases from J, leaving 18 bases between. This CDR3 has 15 amino acids. Germline CDR1 and CDR2: KGHSH and LQKENI. CDR3 nucleotide sequence: TGTGCCAGCTCTGGGCCACGGGAGTTAGGAGAGACCCAGTACTTC. This translates into CASSGPRELGETQYF.

This clonotype was counted ten times or more. The chain links TRBV6-2 or TRBV6-3 to TRBJ2-7; TRBD1 might be the D (6 bases). CDR1 and CDR2 (germline): MNHEY, SVGEGT. CDR3 size: 13 residues. Deletions cut 5 bases from V and 3 bases from J, with 11 bases between. In nucleotides, the CDR3 is TGTGCCAGCAGTCGTCGAGGGGGCTACGAGCAGTACTTC. This gives the protein CASSRRGGYEQYF.

This clonotype has ten or more counts. This chain links TRBV20-1 with TRBJ2-5; either TRBD1 or TRBD2 may supply D (5 bases each). V was shortened by 1 base and J by 4 bases, with 7 bases between the two germline ends. CDR1 and CDR2 from the germline V gene are DFQATT and SNEGSKA (reference sequence). The CDR3 has 12 amino acids. CDR3 sequence: CSARVGGETQYF. Here the CDR3 DNA reads TGCAGTGCTAGAGTTGGGGGAGAGACCCAGTACTTC.

Only a few counts were recorded for this clonotype. This sequence joins TRBV6-5 and TRBJ1-2; TRBD1 agrees at 8 bases. The CDR3 totals 15 residues. The V gene end was trimmed by 2 bases and the J gene end by 4 bases; junction bases not matched to a gene: 6. The germline gives CDR1 MNHEY, CDR2 SVGAGI. CDR3 coding DNA: TGTGCCAGCAGTTACGGTGGACAGGGCCGCTATGGCTACACCTTC. Protein: CASSYGGQGRYGYTF.

CDR3 in amino acids: CAGMPGTSGYTF. In DNA, the CDR3 is TGTGCCGGTATGCCCGGGACGTCGGGCTACACCTTC. The chain uses TRBV30 and TRBJ1-2; D is perhaps TRBD1 (5 bases). The CDR3 has 12 residues. CDR1 is GTSNPN, CDR2 SVGIG, per germline (reference sequence). The V gene lost 8 bases and the J gene lost 8 bases, with 18 bases spanning the gap.